The 17 T cell receptor beta chains listed next were all sequenced from one sample in a study of blood T cells in healthy people across ages. Primers used in a second PCR of about 7 to 11 cycles were a sample-barcoded 5' primer and a J-beta primer mix. TCRdb re-analysed the 5' RACE reads in MiXCR, keeping a single row per CDR3 protein. The sample yields some 710,000 distinct CDR3 sequences, roughly 46% seen once. The specimen was blood. All receptors derive from an elderly man in good health.

The rearrangement uses TRBV14 and TRBJ2-5, with 11 bases that match TRBD2. Looked up from germline, CDR1 is SGHDN and CDR2 is FVKESK. CDR3 length: 17 amino acids. Trimming cost V 4 bases and J 0 bases; bases outside gene matches: 7. CDR3 sequence (DNA): TGTGCCAGCAGCCCGATAGCGGGAGGGCCGTACCAAGAGACCCAGTACTTC. Translation: CASSPIAGGPYQETQYF.

This sequence joins TRBV10-3 and TRBJ1-4, with D tentatively TRBD1 (5 bases). The CDR3 consists of 19 residues. The ends were cut back, 3 bases at V and 0 bases at J, with 20 bases in the middle. The V gene's germline CDR1 is ENHRY and CDR2 SYGVKD. CDR3 residues: CAISDSYDSPTPTNEKLFF. The DNA of the CDR3 is TGTGCCATCAGTGACAGCTACGACAGTCCCACGCCAACTAATGAAAAACTGTTTTTT.

This clonotype was detected ten times or more. The chain combines TRBV7-2 with TRBJ2-7; a possible D gene is TRBD2 (6 bases). Trimming shortened V by 4 bases and J by 5 bases, and 15 bases separated the two germline ends. The CDR3 length is 14 residues. The V gene's germline CDR1 is SGHTA and CDR2 FQGNSA. CDR3 residues: CASSWTTNGNEQYF. The CDR3, as DNA: TGTGCCAGCAGCTGGACTACGAATGGCAACGAGCAGTACTTC.

This clonotype has a count of ten or more. The chain links TRBV5-5 to TRBJ2-7, with D perhaps being TRBD1 or TRBD2 (5 bases each). Trimming cost V 4 bases and J 2 bases, with 13 bases left between them. CDR1 is SGHKS, CDR2 YYEKEE, per germline (reference sequence). The CDR3 loop spans 14 amino acids. CDR3 region: CASSHSGPPYEQYF. The CDR3 DNA is TGTGCCAGCAGCCATTCGGGGCCCCCCTACGAGCAGTACTTC.

The chain has TRBV12-3 or TRBV12-4 and TRBJ2-1; D might be TRBD2 (5 bases). The CDR3 is 14 residues long. V lost 7 bases to trimming and J lost 0 bases, with 10 bases between them. The CDR3 sequence: CASTLLVSYNEQFF. The CDR3 DNA reads TGTGCCAGCACCCTACTAGTCTCCTACAATGAGCAGTTCTTC.

This clonotype was observed many times. The chain employs TRBV5-6 and TRBJ1-2, with D perhaps TRBD1 (6 bases). This CDR3 is 15 amino acids long. Per germline, CDR1 SGHDT and CDR2 YYEEEE. The V and J ends lost 1 base and 4 bases respectively, with 14 bases between them. The CDR3 DNA follows: TGTGCCAGCAGCTTGTGGCAGGGGCTCACCTATGGCTACACCTTC. It yields the protein CASSLWQGLTYGYTF.

The chain's CDR3 is CASSRGTEGHEQYF. For the CDR3, the DNA is TGTGCCAGCAGCCGCGGGACAGAGGGGCACGAGCAGTACTTC. The V call is TRBV3-1, the J call TRBJ2-7, with D maybe TRBD1 (7 bases). The CDR3 length is 14 residues. The germline V gene encodes CDR1 LGHDT and CDR2 YNNKEL (reference sequence). The V end lost 4 bases, the J end lost 5 bases, and 15 bases lay between the germline ends.

This chain links TRBV9 with TRBJ2-5; TRBD2 agrees at 7 bases. After removal of 4 bases from V and 5 bases from J, the junction contained 5 bases not matched to a gene. The CDR3 extends over 13 amino acids. Per germline, CDR1 SGDLS and CDR2 YYNGEE. In nucleotides, the CDR3 is TGTGCCAGCAGCACTAGCGCAGGGGAGACCCAGTACTTC. Protein: CASSTSAGETQYF.

The CDR3: CASSGPTPNIYNEQFF. CDR3 DNA sequence: TGTGCCAGCAGTGGACCTACACCAAATATCTACAATGAGCAGTTCTTC. The genes are TRBV2 and TRBJ2-1; no reliable D call. Germline V gene lookup returns CDR1 SNHLY and CDR2 FYNNEI. The CDR3 runs to 16 residues. Trimming took off 4 bases at V and 3 bases at J, with 16 bases between the two ends.

The rearrangement joins TRBV20-1 to TRBJ2-1, with 9 bases that match TRBD2. The CDR3 contains 15 residues. Trimming removed 5 bases from V and 8 bases from J; junction bases left unmatched: 13. The germline gives CDR1 DFQATT, CDR2 SNEGSKA (reference sequence). Here the CDR3 DNA reads TGCAGTGCTGTCAGACCCGGCGGGAGGGCCTATGAGCAGTTCTTC. Encoded protein: CSAVRPGGRAYEQFF.

The chain recombines TRBV3-1 with TRBJ2-7; TRBD1 might be the D (6 bases). The V end lost 11 bases, the J end lost 3 bases, and 17 bases lay between the germline ends. The CDR3 runs 13 residues. Germline lookup yields CDR1 LGHDT and CDR2 YNNKEL (reference sequence). The CDR3 reads CASSQGLGYEQYF. CDR3 bases: TGTGCCTCCTCACAGGGTTTAGGCTACGAGCAGTACTTC.

The chain joins TRBV5-1 to TRBJ2-5; 7 bases match TRBD1. The junction had 5 bases not matched to a gene; V was cut back by 7 bases and J by 5 bases. Germline V gene sequence: CDR1 SGHRS, CDR2 YFSETQ. The CDR3 length is 12 residues. The CDR3 DNA is TGCGCCAGCGGAAGACAGGGTGAGACCCAGTACTTC. As protein: CASGRQGETQYF.

This clonotype was detected a few times. The V gene is TRBV5-1, the J gene TRBJ2-7, with D possibly TRBD2 on 5 matching bases. The DNA end is a closer match to TRBJ2-5, so the J assignment may be wrong. The CDR3 runs to 15 residues. CDR1 is SGHRS, CDR2 YFSETQ, per germline. The CDR3 DNA sequence: TGCGCCAGTGGAGTCTCCGGGCCGAGGGAAGAGACCCAGTACTTC. It encodes CASGVSGPREETQYF.

The chain has TRBV28 and TRBJ2-7; D unresolved. The CDR3 spans 14 residues. V was pared by 3 bases and J by 2 bases, with 11 bases between. Germline CDR1 and CDR2: MDHEN and SYDVKM. CDR3 sequence: CASSLQVLTYEQYF. CDR3 in DNA: TGTGCCAGCAGTTTGCAGGTCTTGACCTACGAGCAGTACTTC.

The chain has TRBV5-1 and TRBJ1-1, with D possibly TRBD1 on 5 matching bases. The CDR3 is made up of 15 amino acids. Germline assignment: CDR1 SGHRS and CDR2 YFSETQ. Trimming removed 4 bases at V and 0 bases at J, with 13 bases between. The CDR3 reads CASSVLDTMNTEAFF. Written as DNA, the CDR3 is TGCGCCAGCAGCGTACTGGACACAATGAACACTGAAGCTTTCTTT.

The rearrangement uses TRBV7-9 and TRBJ1-1; D remains unclear. Germline lookup yields CDR1 SEHNR and CDR2 FQNEAQ (reference sequence). The CDR3 totals 15 residues. V lost 0 bases and J 3 bases, leaving 11 bases between the germline ends. CDR3 nucleotide sequence: TGTGCCAGCAGCTTAGCGACTGGGAGGCACACTGAAGCTTTCTTT. This gives the protein CASSLATGRHTEAFF. Full variable domain (remainder filled in from reference TRBV7-9 and TRBJ1-1): DTGVSQNPRHKITKRGQNVTFRCDPISEHNRLYWYRQTLGQGPEFLTYFQNEAQLEKSRLLSDRFSAERPKGSFSTLEIQRTEQGDSAMYLCASSLATGRHTEAFFGQGTRLTVV.

The CDR3 nucleotides are TGTGCCAGCTCACCTATGGGGGCTGCGTCCACTGAAGCTTTCTTT. As protein: CASSPMGAASTEAFF. The chain recombines TRBV18 with TRBJ1-1; D possibly corresponds to TRBD1 (6 bases). Germline V CDR1 and CDR2: KGHSH, LQKENI. Trimming left V 3 bases short and J 4 bases short, with 15 bases between. CDR3 length: 15 residues. Full variable domain (outside the CDR3, taken from reference TRBV18 and TRBJ1-1): NAGVMQNPRHLVRRRGQEARLRCSPMKGHSHVYWYRQLPEEGLKFMVYLQKENIIDESGMPKERFSAEFPKEGPSILRIQQVVRGDSAAYFCASSPMGAASTEAFFGQGTRLTVV.